This TCR beta chain comes out of a study of T cell repertoires in cytomegalovirus infection. Study-level information: HLA-B-restricted CMV epitopes that are well studied were used alongside recently identified HLA-C-restricted ones. Whole-study results and caveats: Cumulated frequencies of public TCR beta families served to identify carriers of CMV plus the relevant HLA.

TCRdb re-called the reads with MiXCR, one entry per CDR3 protein. The profile covers roughly 80,000 distinct CDR3 sequences, with 24% appearing a single time and approximately 49% taken by the ten largest. CDR1 and CDR2 (germline): MNHEY, SMNVEV (reference sequence). This CDR3 has 16 residues. V lost 3 bases, J lost 2 bases, and 16 bases lay in between. On this clonotype itself: What it binds is unknown.

This sequence was found in a human donor in good health (CMV status not recorded). Some clones in this sample may be carry-over from other donors' samples. Sample: CD8+ T cells from cultured PBMCs, taken from culture after CMV antigen stimulation. V usage is TRBV27 and J usage is TRBJ1-1, with D perhaps TRBD1 (5 bases). CDR3 in amino acids: CASSLGMRQSNTEAFF. The DNA for the CDR3 is TGTGCCAGCAGTTTGGGTATGCGACAGTCAAACACTGAAGCTTTCTTT.